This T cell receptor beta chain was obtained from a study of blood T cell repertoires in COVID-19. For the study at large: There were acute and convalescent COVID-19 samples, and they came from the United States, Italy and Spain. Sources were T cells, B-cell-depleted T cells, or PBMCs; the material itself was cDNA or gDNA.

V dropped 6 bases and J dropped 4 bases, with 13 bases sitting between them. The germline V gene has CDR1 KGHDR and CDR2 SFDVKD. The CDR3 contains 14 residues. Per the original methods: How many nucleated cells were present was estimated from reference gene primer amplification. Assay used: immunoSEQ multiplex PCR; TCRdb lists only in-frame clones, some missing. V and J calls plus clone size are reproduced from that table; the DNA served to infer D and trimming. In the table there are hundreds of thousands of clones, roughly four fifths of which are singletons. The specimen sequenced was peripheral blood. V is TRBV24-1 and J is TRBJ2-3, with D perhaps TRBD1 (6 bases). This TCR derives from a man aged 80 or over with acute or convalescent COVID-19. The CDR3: CATSWQGPSDTQYF. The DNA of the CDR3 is TGTGCCACCAGTTGGCAGGGGCCCTCAGATACGCAGTATTTT.